This T cell receptor beta chain derives from a study of blood T cells in healthy people across ages. With a J-beta primer mix and a sample-barcoded 5' primer, a second PCR ran about 7 to 12 cycles. TCRdb used MiXCR to reprocess the 5' RACE reads, holding one entry per CDR3 protein. The top ten clones hold 23% of a sample with roughly 1.9 million distinct CDR3 sequences, about 39% of them seen once. This clonotype was seen a handful of times. Extractions gave at least 5 micrograms of total RNA per sample. The TCR was taken from a human donor in good health. The sample consisted of blood.

CDR3 in amino acids: CASSEIGGFTGELFF. The CDR3 region has the DNA TGTGCCAGCAGCGAGATAGGCGGATTCACCGGGGAGCTGTTTTTT. This chain connects TRBV12-3 or TRBV12-4 to TRBJ2-2; no definite D call. Trimming removed 6 bases at V and 4 bases at J, with 15 bases between. The CDR3 is made up of 15 amino acids.